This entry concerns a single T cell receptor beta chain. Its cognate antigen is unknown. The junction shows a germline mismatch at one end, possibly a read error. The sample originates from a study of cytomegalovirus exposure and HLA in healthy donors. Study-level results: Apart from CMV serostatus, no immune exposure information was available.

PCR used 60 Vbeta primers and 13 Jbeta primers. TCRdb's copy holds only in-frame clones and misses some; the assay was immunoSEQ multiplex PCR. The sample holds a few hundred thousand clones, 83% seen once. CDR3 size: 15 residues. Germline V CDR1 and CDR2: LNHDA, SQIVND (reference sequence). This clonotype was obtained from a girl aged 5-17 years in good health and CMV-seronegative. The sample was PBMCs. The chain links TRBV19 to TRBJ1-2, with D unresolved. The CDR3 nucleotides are TGTGCCAGTAGTATGTCAGCGGCGGGCGACTATGGCGACACCTTC. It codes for CASSMSAAGDYGDTF.